This TCR beta chain was identified in a study of blood T cell repertoires in COVID-19. On the study more broadly: The United States, Italy and Spain provided the acute and convalescent COVID-19 samples. Sources were T cells, B-cell-depleted T cells, or PBMCs; the material itself was cDNA or gDNA.

Original processing notes: Amplified reference gene primers provided the basis for estimating nucleated cell counts. Sequenced by immunoSEQ multiplex PCR; TCRdb stores in-frame clones only, minus some. Clone size and V and J calls were adopted from that table, with D and trimming inferred from the DNA. The sample gives hundreds of thousands of clones, about 94% of which show up once; over 0.75% is in the top ten. The junction had 4 bases not matched to a gene; V was cut back by 7 bases and J by 0 bases. Germline V lookup: CDR1 SGHRS, CDR2 YFSETQ. CDR3 length equals 14 residues. Seattle researchers signed up patients amid active infection and tracked them longitudinally. This clone was detected once.

The sequenced sample was peripheral blood. This chain connects TRBV5-1 to TRBJ2-1; 7 bases are a match to TRBD2. The clonotype was recovered from a man aged 60-69 years with COVID-19, enrolled during active disease. CDR3 residues: CASGEGPSYNEQFF. Here the CDR3 DNA reads TGCGCCAGCGGGGAGGGCCCCTCCTACAATGAGCAGTTCTTC.